The 5 T cell receptor beta chains reported below all come from one sample, sequenced in a study of regulatory T cells in long-lasting Graves disease. TCRdb recomputed calls from the reads with MiXCR, one row per CDR3 protein. The sample yields 900 to 1,300 distinct CDR3 sequences, more than 75% seen once. Extracted RNA from PBMCs served as the source of the TCR library. Sequencing was performed on peripheral blood mononuclear cells (PBMCs), taken with antithyroid drug treatment, in newly diagnosed or persistent Graves disease (not recorded which). These receptors all stem from a woman in her 30s with Graves disease.

The chain combines TRBV12-3 or TRBV12-4 with TRBJ2-5; 7 bases line up with TRBD2. The V gene end was trimmed by 10 bases and the J gene end by 6 bases; junction bases not matched to a gene: 8. The CDR3 runs to 12 residues. The CDR3 is CAIAREGKTQYF. The DNA for the CDR3 is TGTGCCATCGCCAGGGAGGGGAAGACCCAGTACTTC.

The chain uses TRBV5-1 and TRBJ2-3; the match to TRBD2 covers 10 bases. CDR1 SGHRS and CDR2 YFSETQ come from the germline V gene. The CDR3 contains 16 residues. The V gene end was trimmed by 4 bases and the J gene end by 6 bases; junction bases not matched to a gene: 11. The CDR3 here is CASSRETSGEGDTQYF. The CDR3, as DNA: TGCGCCAGCAGCCGCGAAACTAGCGGGGAAGGGGATACGCAGTATTTT.

This sequence joins TRBV13 and TRBJ1-4; D remains unclear. The V gene's germline CDR1 is PRHDT and CDR2 FYEKMQ (reference sequence). Trimming shortened V by 6 bases and J by 10 bases, and 12 bases separated the two germline ends. This CDR3 is 12 amino acids long. The CDR3 spells CASRQLGGKLFF. DNA for the CDR3: TGTGCCAGCAGACAGCTGGGTGGAAAACTGTTTTTT.

The V gene is TRBV29-1, the J gene TRBJ1-2; the match to TRBD1 covers 7 bases. This CDR3 is built from 14 residues. Trimming removed 1 base from V and 2 bases from J; junction bases left unmatched: 4. The V gene's germline CDR1 is SQVTM and CDR2 ANQGSEA. CDR3 coding DNA: TGCAGCGTTGAAGTCAGACAGGGAAACTATGGCTACACCTTC. Encoded protein: CSVEVRQGNYGYTF.

V and J are TRBV5-1 and TRBJ1-1, with D unclear. Trimming took off 5 bases at V and 11 bases at J, with 22 bases between the two ends. The germline V gene encodes CDR1 SGHRS and CDR2 YFSETQ. CDR3 length: 14 residues. This CDR3 is CASSIVDGPGQAFF. DNA for the CDR3: TGCGCCAGCAGTATAGTGGACGGCCCCGGTCAGGCTTTCTTT.